The rows below give T cell receptor beta chains drawn from one sample of a study of T-cell reconstitution after alpha-beta-depleted transplantation in children. TCRdb re-derived calls from the PCR reads in MiXCR, one entry per CDR3 protein. The table lists nearly 400,000 distinct CDR3 sequences, about 20% of them singletons. The starting material was PBMCs from the stem cell graft donor, obtained from the stem cell graft. These receptors were obtained from a human donor who donated a stem cell graft to a child with acute myeloid leukemia. Each CDR3 is given with its conserved first and last residue. D genes are given only for firm matches. Size is omitted from some rows. Given values are once, few, many or a class for expanded clones.

TRBD2	TRBV7-2	TRBJ2-7	.	CASSSGLAVSYEQYF	TGTGCCAGCAGCTCGGGACTAGCGGTCTCCTACGAGCAGTACTTC
TRBD1	TRBV12-3/TRBV12-4	TRBJ2-7	once	CASSDRGVHEQYF	TGTGCCAGCAGTGACAGGGGGGTACACGAGCAGTACTTC
TRBD2	TRBV12-3/TRBV12-4	TRBJ2-1	few	CASSLGSSGSLGQFF	TGTGCCAGCAGTTTAGGCTCTAGCGGGAGTCTGGGACAGTTCTTC
.	TRBV29-1	TRBJ2-6	many	CSGRDSGANVLTF	TGCAGCGGACGTGACTCTGGGGCCAACGTCCTGACTTTC
TRBD2	TRBV20-1	TRBJ2-5	.	CSARDVLAAQETQYF	TGCAGTGCTAGAGATGTACTAGCGGCGCAAGAGACCCAGTACTTC
TRBD1	TRBV2	TRBJ2-1	few	CASSGQGSYNEQFF	TGTGCCAGCAGTGGACAGGGGTCCTACAATGAGCAGTTCTTC
TRBD1	TRBV2	TRBJ2-4	.	CASSTGVLAKNIQYF	TGTGCCAGCAGTACAGGGGTCCTAGCCAAAAACATTCAGTACTTC
.	TRBV29-1	TRBJ2-6	many	CSVLQGSGANVLTF	TGCAGCGTACTACAGGGTTCCGGGGCCAACGTCCTGACTTTC
TRBD1	TRBV2	TRBJ1-2	few	CASTLDRDYGYTF	TGTGCCAGCACTCTAGACAGGGACTATGGCTACACCTTC
TRBD2	TRBV15	TRBJ2-5	many	CATSRGLAGEGRETQYF	TGTGCCACCAGCAGAGGTCTAGCGGGAGAGGGCCGAGAGACCCAGTACTTC
.	TRBV7-9	TRBJ2-2	.	CASSTSENTGELFF	TGTGCCAGCAGCACTTCAGAGAACACCGGGGAGCTGTTTTTT
.	TRBV5-1	TRBJ2-6	few	CASSFRDGGANVLTF	TGCGCCAGCAGTTTTAGGGACGGTGGGGCCAACGTCCTGACTTTC
.	TRBV7-2	TRBJ1-2	.	CASSLHVTPTNYGYTF	TGTGCCAGCAGCCTACACGTTACACCGACTAACTATGGCTACACCTTC
.	TRBV15	TRBJ2-3	.	CATSRDPRGADTQYF	TGTGCCACCAGCAGAGATCCCCGGGGTGCGGATACGCAGTATTTT
TRBD1	TRBV7-2	TRBJ2-1	.	CASSFRRTGAGEQFF	TGTGCCAGCAGCTTTAGGAGGACAGGGGCGGGTGAGCAGTTCTTC
TRBD2	TRBV20-1	TRBJ2-7	.	CSATGGGRIPYEQYF	TGCAGTGCTACCGGGGGGGGGCGCATTCCCTACGAGCAGTACTTC
.	TRBV20-1	TRBJ1-5	few	CSARERGLARNQPQHF	TGCAGTGCTAGAGAGAGAGGGCTGGCTCGCAATCAGCCCCAGCATTTT
.	TRBV10-1	TRBJ2-6	few	CASSEGAGANVLTF	TGCGCCAGCAGTGAGGGGGCTGGGGCCAACGTCCTGACTTTC
TRBD2	TRBV20-1	TRBJ2-1	.	CSARDRTSGRTEQFF	TGCAGTGCTAGAGATCGGACTAGCGGGAGGACTGAGCAGTTCTTC
TRBD2	TRBV20-1	TRBJ2-2	few	CSAGLARGTGELFF	TGCAGTGCTGGACTAGCGAGGGGAACCGGGGAGCTGTTTTTT
.	TRBV5-6	TRBJ2-7	few	CASSSLRFLGNEQYF	TGTGCCAGCAGCTCCCTCCGGTTCTTAGGTAACGAGCAGTACTTC
.	TRBV7-9	TRBJ2-1	.	CASSRGGIASTYNEQFF	TGTGCCAGCAGCCGAGGGGGGATAGCGTCCACCTACAATGAGCAGTTCTTC
TRBD1	TRBV29-1	TRBJ1-5	.	CSVTTGANQPQHF	TGCAGCGTTACCACAGGGGCGAATCAGCCCCAGCATTTT
.	TRBV6-5	TRBJ2-7	few	CASSYSVEGKGGEQYF	TGTGCCAGCAGTTACTCTGTGGAAGGGAAGGGCGGCGAGCAGTACTTC
.	TRBV7-2	TRBJ2-1	few	CASSLELIEGEQFF	TGTGCCAGCAGCTTAGAACTAATCGAGGGTGAGCAGTTCTTC
.	TRBV12-3/TRBV12-4	TRBJ2-7	few	CASSSDLVIHEQYF	TGTGCCAGCAGTTCGGATCTAGTAATCCACGAGCAGTACTTC
.	TRBV2	TRBJ1-1	few	CATSYKTANTEAFF	TGTGCCACCAGCTATAAGACAGCTAACACTGAAGCTTTCTTT
TRBD1	TRBV5-6	TRBJ2-3	.	CASSLQQGGTQYF	TGTGCCAGCAGCTTACAACAGGGGGGTACGCAGTATTTT
TRBD2	TRBV29-1	TRBJ2-3	.	CSVLVSGLAAPVTDTQYF	TGCAGCGTTCTGGTCAGTGGACTAGCGGCCCCCGTTACAGATACGCAGTATTTT
.	TRBV12-3/TRBV12-4	TRBJ2-7	few	CASSLGKGSEQYF	TGTGCCAGCAGTCTAGGGAAGGGAAGCGAGCAGTACTTC
TRBD2	TRBV20-1	TRBJ2-1	.	CSARPPPPSGAYNEQFF	TGCAGTGCTAGACCCCCGCCCCCCAGCGGGGCCTACAATGAGCAGTTCTTC
.	TRBV19	TRBJ2-1	few	CASRASSYNEQFF	TGTGCCAGTAGGGCTAGCTCCTACAATGAGCAGTTCTTC
TRBD2	TRBV27	TRBJ2-1	many	CASSFRVAGGLEQFF	TGTGCCAGCAGTTTCCGGGTAGCGGGAGGGCTTGAGCAGTTCTTC
TRBD1	TRBV5-1	TRBJ2-2	.	CASSLDTGGLDTGELFF	TGCGCCAGCAGCTTGGATACAGGGGGCCTAGACACCGGGGAGCTGTTTTTT
TRBD1	TRBV28	TRBJ2-7	.	CASSGRTGGAGGQYF	TGTGCCAGCAGTGGAAGGACAGGGGGCGCGGGGGGGCAGTACTTC